A selection of T cell receptor beta chains follows, all from one sample in a study of CD8+CD57+ T cells in acquired aplastic anemia. TCRdb processed the reads anew with MiXCR; each CDR3 protein has one entry. Found here are approximately 180,000 distinct CDR3 sequences, less than 60% of them singletons; the top ten hold roughly 1.1%. The sequenced sample was sorted CD4+, CD8+, or CD8+CD57+ T cells (not recorded which) from PBMCs. The receptor set was obtained from a human donor with aplastic anemia. CDR3s include the opening cysteine and the closing phenylalanine or tryptophan. The D gene is left open where the match is weak. A clone size is listed for some rows: how often the clone was seen (once, few, many), or a class if it is expanded.

J: TRBJ2-1; V: TRBV2; D: TRBD2; size: once; DNA: TGTGCCAGCTCGAGGGAGGGCTATGAGCAGTTCTTC; CDR3: CASSREGYEQFF
J: TRBJ1-1; V: TRBV19; D: NA; size: NA; DNA: TGTGCCAGTAGTTGGAGGGAGAACACTGAAGCTTTCTTT; CDR3: CASSWRENTEAFF
J: TRBJ2-3; V: TRBV2; D: TRBD2; size: many; DNA: TGTGCCAGCTCCCGCGGGACTAGCGGGATCACAGATACGCAGTATTTT; CDR3: CASSRGTSGITDTQYF
J: TRBJ1-2; V: TRBV7-8; D: NA; size: many; DNA: TGTGCCAGCAGCGAATCAGGCGGAGCTAACTATGGCTACACCTTC; CDR3: CASSESGGANYGYTF
J: TRBJ1-1; V: TRBV5-1; D: NA; size: NA; DNA: TGCGCCAGCAGCTTCAGAGATGAAGCTTTCTTT; CDR3: CASSFRDEAFF
J: TRBJ1-3; V: TRBV20-1; D: NA; size: NA; DNA: TGCAGTGCCGGCCTGGGGGGGGCTGGAAACACCATATATTTT; CDR3: CSAGLGGAGNTIYF
J: TRBJ2-7; V: TRBV19; D: TRBD1; size: NA; DNA: TGTGCCAGTAGCCTAGACAGGGGAGCGTACGAGCAGTACTTC; CDR3: CASSLDRGAYEQYF
J: TRBJ2-7; V: TRBV5-1; D: TRBD1; size: NA; DNA: TGCGCCAGCAGACAGCCGGGACAGCTACAGGAGCAGTACTTC; CDR3: CASRQPGQLQEQYF
J: TRBJ1-2; V: TRBV19; D: NA; size: NA; DNA: TGTGCCAGTGCAACCCCTAATATCTATGGCTACACCTTC; CDR3: CASATPNIYGYTF
J: TRBJ1-2; V: TRBV4-2; D: TRBD1; size: many; DNA: TGTGCCAGCAGCCCCCGTGCCCCAGGGGGCTTGGATGGCTACACCTTC; CDR3: CASSPRAPGGLDGYTF
J: TRBJ2-3; V: TRBV20-1; D: TRBD2; size: once; DNA: TGCAGTGCTCCTGACGACCTAAGCGGGGGGGCGGATACGCAGTATTTT; CDR3: CSAPDDLSGGADTQYF
J: TRBJ1-1; V: TRBV12-3/TRBV12-4; D: NA; size: many; DNA: TGTGCCAGCAGTTTATCAGAGGGGACCAGAGCTTTCTTT; CDR3: CASSLSEGTRAFF
J: TRBJ2-2; V: TRBV7-3; D: TRBD2; size: many; DNA: TGTGCCAGCAGCCGGAGGACTAGCACCGCGAACACCGGGGAGCTGTTTTTT; CDR3: CASSRRTSTANTGELFF
J: TRBJ2-5; V: TRBV6-2/TRBV6-3; D: TRBD1; size: NA; DNA: TGTGCCAGCAGTTACTCAACAGGGGGCGTAGGCGGAGAGCCCCAGTACTTC; CDR3: CASSYSTGGVGGEPQYF
J: TRBJ2-5; V: TRBV5-4; D: TRBD1; size: many; DNA: TGTGCCAGCAGTCAGCAAGGGGGCGGCGTCGTGGAGACCCAGTACTTC; CDR3: CASSQQGGGVVETQYF
J: TRBJ1-1; V: TRBV9; D: NA; size: NA; DNA: TGTGCCAGCAGCGTACGGGGGGCTGACACTGAAGCTTTCTTT; CDR3: CASSVRGADTEAFF
J: TRBJ2-2; V: TRBV7-8; D: TRBD2; size: many; DNA: TGTGCCAGCAGCCCCCCCCCAGGAGCGGCGGGAGGGACCGGGGAGCTGTTTTTT; CDR3: CASSPPPGAAGGTGELFF
J: TRBJ1-6; V: TRBV5-4; D: TRBD1; size: NA; DNA: TGTTCCAGCAACACGGGACAGGCCCATTCACCCCTCCACTTT; CDR3: CSSNTGQAHSPLHF
J: TRBJ2-5; V: TRBV2; D: TRBD2; size: once; DNA: TGTGCCAGCAAGACTAGCGGGGGGCGAGAGACCCAGTACTTC; CDR3: CASKTSGGRETQYF
J: TRBJ2-5; V: TRBV29-1; D: NA; size: many; DNA: TGCAGCGTTAGGTTGGCGGTTGAGACCCAGTACTTC; CDR3: CSVRLAVETQYF